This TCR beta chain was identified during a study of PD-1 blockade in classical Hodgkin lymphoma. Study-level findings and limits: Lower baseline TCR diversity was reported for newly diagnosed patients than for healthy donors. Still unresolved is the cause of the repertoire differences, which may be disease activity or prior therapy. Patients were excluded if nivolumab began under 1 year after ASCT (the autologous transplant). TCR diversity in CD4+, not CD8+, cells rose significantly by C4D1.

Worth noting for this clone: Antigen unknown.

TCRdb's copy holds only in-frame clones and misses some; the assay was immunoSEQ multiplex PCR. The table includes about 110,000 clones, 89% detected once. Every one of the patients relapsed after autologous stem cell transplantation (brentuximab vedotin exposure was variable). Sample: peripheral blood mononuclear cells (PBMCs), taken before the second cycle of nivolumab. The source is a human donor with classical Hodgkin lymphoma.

The DNA of the CDR3 is TGTGCGCCCCAAGGGGGGTCTTACGAACCAGATACGCAGTATTTT. It yields the protein CAPQGGSYEPDTQYF. J is TRBJ2-3 and V is TRBV11-2; TRBD1 or TRBD2 may be the D gene (6 bases each). The germline CDR1 and CDR2 sequences are SGHAT and FQNNGV. CDR3 length: 15 amino acids.